These 23 T cell receptor delta chains came from one sample sequenced in a study of gamma delta lymphoproliferative disorders and STAT genes. The receptor sequences were amplified from genomic DNA of peripheral blood mononuclear cells. TCRdb ran CATT on the multiplex PCR reads. The sample shows over 450 delta-chain clones, around 4.5% of them seen only once. The material sequenced was blood. These receptor sequences come from a human donor with gamma-delta T-cell large granular lymphocyte leukemia.

The chain employs TRDV2 and TRDJ1, with 11 bases fitting TRDD3. There are 18 residues in the CDR3. Germline CDR1 and CDR2: GEAIGNYY and EKD. Losses at the gene ends were 5 bases for V and 0 bases for J; bases not matched to a gene: 13. CDR3 protein: CACGTLGDKRRYTDKLIF. CDR3 DNA: TGTGCCTGTGGCACACTGGGGGATAAGAGGAGGTACACCGATAAACTCATCTTT.

Remarks on this clone: A read error likely explains this, since a far larger clone differs by one base. The chain combines TRDV2 with TRDJ1, with 8 bases that match TRDD3. Germline assignment: CDR1 GEAIGNYY and CDR2 EKD. The J segment lost 3 bases and the V segment lost 4 bases, leaving 18 bases of the junction unmatched. The CDR3 has 18 residues. This CDR3 is CACETVGYGTTVADKLIF. Written as DNA, the CDR3 is TGTGCCTGTGAGACGGTGGGATACGGGACGACCGTAGCCGATAAACTCATCTTT.

About this clone: One base separates it from a far larger clone, so it is likely a read error. The same CDR3 arises from other DNA sequences in this sample as well. The chain couples TRDV2 to TRDJ1; 9 bases line up with TRDD3. In germline, CDR1 is GEAIGNYY, CDR2 EKD. Trimming cost V 0 bases and J 0 bases; bases outside gene matches: 13. There are 19 residues in the CDR3. The CDR3: CACDTVYTGGRQYTDKLIF. DNA of the CDR3: TGTGCCTGTGACACCGTCTATACTGGGGGACGACAATACACCGATAAACTCATCTTT.

This clone was observed a few times. The TCRdb protein, from a much larger clone, departs from this DNA's translation at residue 10, likely by read error; the protein shown derives from the DNA. The rearrangement joins TRDV2 to TRDJ1; 13 bases are a match to TRDD3. V lost 4 bases and J lost 0; bases outside the gene matches: 13. Germline V gene data show CDR1 as GEAIGNYY and CDR2 as EKD. This CDR3 spans 19 amino acids. As DNA, the CDR3 is TGTGCCTGTGAACCACTGGGGGATACGAGATCAAACGACACCGATAAACTCATCTTT. It encodes CACEPLGDTRSNDTDKLIF.

About this clone: This DNA's translation differs at residue 17 from TCRdb's protein, which comes from a much larger clone; a read error is likely, and the protein shown is translated from the DNA. The V and J genes are TRDV2 and TRDJ1; 13 positions agree with TRDD3. CDR3 size: 19 residues. Germline V gives CDR1 GEAIGNYY, CDR2 EKD. CDR3 sequence: CACEPLGDTGSNDTDKPIF. CDR3 DNA: TGTGCCTGTGAACCACTGGGGGATACGGGATCAAACGACACCGATAAACCCATCTTT.

In the case of this clone: A read error likely explains this, since a far larger clone differs by one base. The rearrangement joins TRDV2 to TRDJ1; no firm D call. CDR1 and CDR2 (germline): GEAIGNYY, EKD. This CDR3 spans 18 amino acids. The CDR3 loop is CACGTVETGSEYTDKLIF. CDR3 bases: TGTGCCTGTGGCACCGTGGAGACCGGGTCTGAGTACACCGATAAACTCATCTTT.

This clone has a handful of counts. Translating this DNA gives a protein that differs at residue 13 from the TCRdb one, which belongs to a much larger clone; a read error is likely, and the protein shown is this translation. Other DNA sequences in the same sample also yield this CDR3. CDR3 in DNA: TGTGCCTGTGACACCGTGGAGACCGGGTCTGAGTACATCGATAAACTCATCTTT. Its protein is CACDTVETGSEYIDKLIF. The genes are TRDV2 and TRDJ1; D is uncertain. CDR1 is GEAIGNYY and CDR2 is EKD in the germline V gene. V lost 0 bases and J 4 bases, leaving 23 bases between the germline ends. CDR3 size: 18 residues.

This clone has at least ten counts. A read error likely explains this, since a far larger clone differs by one base. The same CDR3 arises from other DNA sequences in this sample as well. This chain links TRDV2 with TRDJ1; TRDD3 matches at 13 bases. V lost 4 bases, J lost 0 bases, and 13 bases stayed unmatched. Germline V gene sequence: CDR1 GEAIGNYY, CDR2 EKD. This CDR3 spans 19 amino acids. The CDR3 sequence is CACEPLGDTGSNDTDKLIF. Here the CDR3 DNA reads TGTGCCTGTGAACCACTGGGGGATACGGGGTCAAACGACACCGATAAACTCATCTTT.

This clone is classed as medium-sized. A far more abundant clone sits one base away, making this likely a read error. The same CDR3 is also encoded by other DNA sequences in this sample. The V call is TRDV2, the J call TRDJ1; 12 nucleotides agree with TRDD3. The CDR3 length is 19 residues. Germline values: CDR1 GEAIGNYY, CDR2 EKD. The CDR3 sequence: CACDTVGLGDTPSTDKLIF. The CDR3 DNA follows: TGTGCCTGCGACACCGTCGGTCTGGGGGATACGCCGTCAACCGATAAACTCATCTTT.

As to this clone: A read error is the likely source, as a far larger clone sits one nucleotide away. The identical CDR3 is also encoded by other nucleotide sequences in the sample. This chain connects TRDV2 to TRDJ1, with TRDD3 matching over 13 bases. Germline CDR1 and CDR2: GEAIGNYY and EKD. CDR3 length equals 19 residues. The CDR3 loop reads CACEPLGDTGSNDTDKLIF. The CDR3, as DNA: TGTGCCTGTGAACCACTGGGGGATACGGGATCAAACGACACCGACAAACTCATCTTT.

This clone is labeled as medium-sized (0.01 to 0.1%). A far larger clone is a single base away, which makes a read error likely. The chain employs TRDV2 and TRDJ1; 12 nucleotides match TRDD3. CDR1 and CDR2 (germline): GEAIGNYY, EKD. The CDR3 spans 19 residues. The CDR3 coding sequence is TGTGCCTGTAACACCGTCGGTCTGGGGGATACGCCGTCAACCGATAAACTCATCTTT. Residues: CACNTVGLGDTPSTDKLIF.

This clone is medium-sized within its sample. A read error is likely here: a far larger clone is one base away. Other DNA sequences of this sample code for an identical CDR3. J is TRDJ1 and V is TRDV2; 12 bases line up with TRDD3. The J segment lost 2 bases and the V segment lost 4 bases, leaving 16 bases of the junction unmatched. The CDR3 is made up of 19 amino acids. The germline CDR1 and CDR2 sequences are GEAIGNYY and EKD. The CDR3, as DNA: TGTGCCTGTGATACCGTCGGTCTGGGGGATACGCCGTCAACCGATAAACTCATCTTT. This gives the protein CACDTVGLGDTPSTDKLIF.

This clone is judged medium-sized. Since a far larger clone is one base different, this is likely a read error. Other DNA sequences of this sample code for an identical CDR3. This chain links TRDV2 with TRDJ1; the match to TRDD3 covers 12 bases. CDR3 length: 19 amino acids. CDR1 is GEAIGNYY, CDR2 EKD, per germline. Written as DNA, the CDR3 is TGTGCCTGTGACACCGTCGGTCTGGGGGATACGCCGTCAACCGACAAACTCATCTTT. As protein: CACDTVGLGDTPSTDKLIF.

This clone occurred a few times. V usage is TRDV2 and J usage is TRDJ1, with 11 bases fitting TRDD3. Trimming cost V 0 bases and J 1 base; bases outside gene matches: 9. This CDR3 has 18 amino acids. Germline V gene sequence: CDR1 GEAIGNYY, CDR2 EKD. As DNA, the CDR3 is TGTGCCTGTGACACCGTTTCTACTGGGGGATATTCCACCGATAAACTCATCTTT. Translated: CACDTVSTGGYSTDKLIF.

On this clone: A far larger clone lies a single base away; this is likely a read error. The identical CDR3 is also encoded by other nucleotide sequences in the sample. The chain is built from TRDV2 and TRDJ1; TRDD3 aligns across 7 bases. The trim removed 4 bases at V and 2 bases at J, leaving 18 bases unmatched. The CDR3 has 18 amino acids. CDR1 and CDR2 from the germline V gene are GEAIGNYY and EKD. CDR3 amino acids: CACETVGYGTTVTDKLIF. The CDR3 nucleotides read TGTGCCTGTGAGACGGTAGGATACGGGACGACCGTAACCGATAAACTCATCTTT.

This clone was seen a handful of times. A read error likely explains this, since a far larger clone differs by one base. The sample holds other DNA sequences that translate to the same CDR3. The chain links TRDV2 to TRDJ1, with 12 nucleotides matching TRDD3. Germline V gene data show CDR1 as GEAIGNYY and CDR2 as EKD. The CDR3 loop spans 21 amino acids. The junction had 16 bases not matched to a gene; V was cut back by 0 bases and J by 0 bases. This chain's CDR3 is CACDTVGLGDTGSNDTDKLIF. As DNA, the CDR3 is TGTGCCTGTGACACCGTCGGTCTGGGGGATACGGGATCAAATGACACCGATAAACTCATCTTT.

In this sample, this clone turned up a few times. Translating this DNA gives a protein that differs at residue 4 from the TCRdb one, which belongs to a much larger clone; a read error is likely, and the protein shown is this translation. The V call is TRDV2, the J call TRDJ1; the match to TRDD3 covers 8 bases. This CDR3 is 18 amino acids long. Germline assignment: CDR1 GEAIGNYY and CDR2 EKD. J gave up 2 bases and V 1 base, and 14 bases lay outside the gene matches. CDR3 residues: CACDTVGYGTTVTDKLIF. The CDR3 nucleotides read TGTGCCTGTGACACGGTGGGATACGGGACGACCGTAACCGATAAACTCATCTTT.

As DNA, the CDR3 is TGTGCCTGTGACACTGTACTGGACACCGATAAACTCATCTTT. It translates to CACDTVLDTDKLIF. V usage is TRDV2 and J usage is TRDJ1, with a possible D match to TRDD3 (5 bases). Trimming cost V 1 base and J 0 bases, with 8 bases left between them. CDR1 is GEAIGNYY, CDR2 EKD, per germline. The CDR3 loop spans 14 amino acids.

No V gene was called, and the J gene is TRDJ1. This CDR3 is 10 amino acids long. This chain's CDR3 is CAFDTDKLIF. The CDR3 DNA sequence: TGTGCCTTCGACACCGATAAACTCATCTTT.

This clone is categorized as medium-sized. This sequence is one base from a far larger clone and is likely a read error. This chain joins TRDV2 and TRDJ1; TRDD3 matches 12 bases. CDR1 GEAIGNYY and CDR2 EKD come from the germline V gene. CDR3 size: 19 residues. Germline trimming cut 0 bases from V and 2 bases from J; bases unmatched to any gene: 12. In DNA form, the CDR3 reads TGTGCCTGTGACACCGTCGATCTGGGGGATACGCCGTCAACCGATAAACTCATCTTT. Protein: CACDTVDLGDTPSTDKLIF.

This clone counts as medium-sized (0.01 to 0.1%). The chain couples TRDV2 to TRDJ1, with TRDD3 identical over 12 bases. V was clipped by 0 bases and J by 1 base; unmatched bases: 8. CDR1 is GEAIGNYY and CDR2 is EKD in the germline V gene. The CDR3 is 18 residues long. The CDR3 coding sequence is TGTGCCTGTGACACCGTCGGTCTGGGGGATACGGGCACCGATAAACTCATCTTT. The encoded protein is CACDTVGLGDTGTDKLIF.

Concerning this clone itself: TCRdb pairs this DNA with a much larger clone's protein that differs at residue 3, likely a read error; the protein shown was translated from the DNA. The rearrangement links TRDV2 to TRDJ1; TRDD3 aligns across 12 bases. The CDR3 is made up of 19 amino acids. Germline V gives CDR1 GEAIGNYY, CDR2 EKD. CDR3 loop: CAGDTVRPLGDTGTDKLIF. CDR3 in DNA: TGTGCCGGTGACACCGTGAGGCCCCTGGGGGATACGGGCACCGATAAACTCATCTTT.

Remarks on this clone: This likely came from a read error, as a far larger clone is one base away. The chain links TRDV2 to TRDJ1, with D possibly matching TRDD2 (5 bases). Germline CDR1 GEAIGNYY, CDR2 EKD. The CDR3 contains 14 residues. Between the trimmed V and J ends, which lost 5 bases and 3 bases, there was a span of 15 bases. The CDR3 DNA sequence: TGTGCCTGTGGCGCCTTACTTTCCTCCGATAAACTCATCTTT. Translating gives CACGALLSSDKLIF.